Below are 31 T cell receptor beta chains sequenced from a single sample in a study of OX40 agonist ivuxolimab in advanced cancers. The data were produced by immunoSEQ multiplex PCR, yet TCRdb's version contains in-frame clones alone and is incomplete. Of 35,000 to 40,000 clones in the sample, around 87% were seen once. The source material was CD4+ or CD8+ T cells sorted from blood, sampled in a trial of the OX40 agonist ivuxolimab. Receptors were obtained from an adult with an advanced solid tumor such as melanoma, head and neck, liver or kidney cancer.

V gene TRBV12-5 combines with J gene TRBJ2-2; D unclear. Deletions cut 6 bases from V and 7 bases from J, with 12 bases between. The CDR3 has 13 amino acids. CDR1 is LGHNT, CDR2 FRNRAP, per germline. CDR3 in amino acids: CASGREGNGELFF. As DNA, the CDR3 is TGTGCTAGTGGCCGTGAAGGGAACGGGGAGCTGTTTTTT.

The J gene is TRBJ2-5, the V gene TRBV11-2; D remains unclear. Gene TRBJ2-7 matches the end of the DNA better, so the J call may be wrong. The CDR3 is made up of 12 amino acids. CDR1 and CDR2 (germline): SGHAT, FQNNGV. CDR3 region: CASSPTHHEQYF. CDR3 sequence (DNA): TGTGCCAGCAGCCCGACCCACCACGAGCAGTACTTC.

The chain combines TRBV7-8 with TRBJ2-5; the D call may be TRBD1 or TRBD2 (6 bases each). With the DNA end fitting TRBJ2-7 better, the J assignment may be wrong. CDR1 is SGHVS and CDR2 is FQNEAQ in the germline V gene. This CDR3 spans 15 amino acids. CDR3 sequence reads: CASSLTGGETYEQYF. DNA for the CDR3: TGTGCCAGCAGCTTGACAGGAGGGGAGACCTACGAGCAGTACTTC.

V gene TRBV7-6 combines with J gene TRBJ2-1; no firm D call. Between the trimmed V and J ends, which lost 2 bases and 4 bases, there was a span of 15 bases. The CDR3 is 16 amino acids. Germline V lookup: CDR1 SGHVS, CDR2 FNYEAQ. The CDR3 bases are TGTGCCAGCAGCTTAATGAATTTGGTCGGATACAATGAGCAGTTCTTC. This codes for CASSLMNLVGYNEQFF.

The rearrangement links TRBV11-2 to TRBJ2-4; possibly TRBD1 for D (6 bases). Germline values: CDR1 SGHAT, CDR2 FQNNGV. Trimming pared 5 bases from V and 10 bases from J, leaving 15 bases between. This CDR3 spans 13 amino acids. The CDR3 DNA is TGTGCCAGCAGCACACAGGGACGTGGTATTCAGTACTTC. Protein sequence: CASSTQGRGIQYF.

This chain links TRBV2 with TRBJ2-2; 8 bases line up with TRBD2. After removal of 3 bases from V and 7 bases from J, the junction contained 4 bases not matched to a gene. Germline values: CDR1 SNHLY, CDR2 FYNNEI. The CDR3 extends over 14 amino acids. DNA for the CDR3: TGTGCCAGCAGTGACCGACTAGCGTTCGGGGAGCTGTTTTTT. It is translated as CASSDRLAFGELFF.

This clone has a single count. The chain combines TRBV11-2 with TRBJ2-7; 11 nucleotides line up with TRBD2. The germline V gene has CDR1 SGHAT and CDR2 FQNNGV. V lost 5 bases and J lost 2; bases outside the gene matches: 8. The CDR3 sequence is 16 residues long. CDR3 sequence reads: CASSTGLAVGTYEQYF. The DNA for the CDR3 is TGTGCCAGCAGCACGGGACTAGCGGTCGGGACCTACGAGCAGTACTTC.

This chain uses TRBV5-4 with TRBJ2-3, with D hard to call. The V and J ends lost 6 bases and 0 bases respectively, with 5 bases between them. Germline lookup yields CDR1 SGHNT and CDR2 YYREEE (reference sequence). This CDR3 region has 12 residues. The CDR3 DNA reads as TGTGCCAGCAAGGCTAGCACAGATACGCAGTATTTT. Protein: CASKASTDTQYF.

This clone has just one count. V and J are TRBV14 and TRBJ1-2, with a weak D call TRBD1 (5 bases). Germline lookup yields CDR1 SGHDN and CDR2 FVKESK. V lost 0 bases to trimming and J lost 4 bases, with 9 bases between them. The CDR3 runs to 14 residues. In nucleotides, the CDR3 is TGTGCCAGCAGCCAAGATCAGGGTTCCTATGGCTACACCTTC. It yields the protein CASSQDQGSYGYTF.

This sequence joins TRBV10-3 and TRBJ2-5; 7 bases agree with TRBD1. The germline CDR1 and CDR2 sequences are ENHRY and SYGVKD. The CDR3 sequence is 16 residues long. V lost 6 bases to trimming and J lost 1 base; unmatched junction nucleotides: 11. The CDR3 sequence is CAIRASAGTAQETQYF. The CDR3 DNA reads TGTGCCATCAGAGCATCGGCCGGGACAGCCCAAGAGACCCAGTACTTC.

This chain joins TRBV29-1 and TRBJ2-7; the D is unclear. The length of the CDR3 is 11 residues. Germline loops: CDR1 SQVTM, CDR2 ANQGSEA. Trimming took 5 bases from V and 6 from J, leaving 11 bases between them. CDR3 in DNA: TGCAGCGTTCTGGAATCAGGCGAGCAGTACTTC. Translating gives CSVLESGEQYF.

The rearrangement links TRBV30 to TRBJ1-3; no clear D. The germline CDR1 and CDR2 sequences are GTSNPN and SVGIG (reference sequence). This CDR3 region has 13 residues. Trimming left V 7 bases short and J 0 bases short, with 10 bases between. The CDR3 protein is CAYAKGSGNTIYF. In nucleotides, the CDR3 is TGTGCCTATGCGAAGGGCTCTGGAAACACCATATATTTT.

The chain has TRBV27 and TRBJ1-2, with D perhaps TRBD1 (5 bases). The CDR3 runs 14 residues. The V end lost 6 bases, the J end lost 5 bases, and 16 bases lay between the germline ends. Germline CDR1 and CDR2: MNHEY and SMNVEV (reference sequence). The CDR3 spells CASSITRDFYGYTF. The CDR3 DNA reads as TGTGCCAGCAGCATAACCAGGGACTTTTATGGCTACACCTTC.

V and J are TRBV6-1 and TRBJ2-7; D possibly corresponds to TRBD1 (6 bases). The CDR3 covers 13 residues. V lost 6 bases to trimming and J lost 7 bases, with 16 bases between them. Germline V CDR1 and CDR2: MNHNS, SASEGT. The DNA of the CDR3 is TGTGCCAGCAGCGCTAGGGCCCAGGGGGAGCAGTACTTC. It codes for CASSARAQGEQYF.

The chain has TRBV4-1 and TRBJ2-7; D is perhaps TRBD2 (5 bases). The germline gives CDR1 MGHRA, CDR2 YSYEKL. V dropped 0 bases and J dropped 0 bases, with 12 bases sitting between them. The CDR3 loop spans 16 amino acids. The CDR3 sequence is CASSQEIAPTSYEQYF. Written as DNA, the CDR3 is TGCGCCAGCAGCCAAGAGATAGCGCCAACCTCCTACGAGCAGTACTTC.

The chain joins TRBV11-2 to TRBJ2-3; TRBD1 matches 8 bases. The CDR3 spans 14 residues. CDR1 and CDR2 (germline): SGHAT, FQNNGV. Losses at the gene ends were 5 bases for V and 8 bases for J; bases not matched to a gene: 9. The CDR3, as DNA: TGTGCCAGCAGCCCGCGGGTCGGACAGGGTACGCAGTATTTT. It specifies CASSPRVGQGTQYF.

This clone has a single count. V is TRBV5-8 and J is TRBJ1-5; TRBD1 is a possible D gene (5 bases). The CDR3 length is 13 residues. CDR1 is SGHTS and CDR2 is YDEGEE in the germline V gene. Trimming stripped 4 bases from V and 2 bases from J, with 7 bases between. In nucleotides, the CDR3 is TGTGCCAGCAGCGGGGACGGCAATCAGCCCCAGCATTTT. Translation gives CASSGDGNQPQHF.

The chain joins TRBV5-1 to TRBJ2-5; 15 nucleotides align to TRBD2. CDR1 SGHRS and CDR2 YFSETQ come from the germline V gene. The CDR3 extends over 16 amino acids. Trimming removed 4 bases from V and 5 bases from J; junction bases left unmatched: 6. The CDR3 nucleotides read TGCGCCAGCAGCATAGGACTAGCGGGGGGGCCGGAGACCCAGTACTTC. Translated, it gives CASSIGLAGGPETQYF.

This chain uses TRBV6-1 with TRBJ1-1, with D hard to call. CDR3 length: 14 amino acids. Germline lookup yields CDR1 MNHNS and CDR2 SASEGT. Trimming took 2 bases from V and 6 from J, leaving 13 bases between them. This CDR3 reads CASSETRNGAEAFF. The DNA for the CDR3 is TGTGCCAGCAGTGAAACCCGTAACGGGGCTGAAGCTTTCTTT.

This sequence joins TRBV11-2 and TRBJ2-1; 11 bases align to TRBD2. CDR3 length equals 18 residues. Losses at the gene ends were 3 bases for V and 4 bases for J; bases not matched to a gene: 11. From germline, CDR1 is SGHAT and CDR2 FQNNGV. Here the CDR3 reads CASSFSSLLAGEYNEQFF. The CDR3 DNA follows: TGTGCCAGCAGCTTCTCATCCTTACTAGCGGGAGAATACAATGAGCAGTTCTTC.

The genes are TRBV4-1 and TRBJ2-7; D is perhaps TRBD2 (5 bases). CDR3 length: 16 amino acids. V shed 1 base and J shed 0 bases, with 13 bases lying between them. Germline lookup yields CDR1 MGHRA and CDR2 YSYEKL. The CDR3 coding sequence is TGCGCCAGCAGCCAAGTCGCGGGCGCCTACTCCTACGAGCAGTACTTC. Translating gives CASSQVAGAYSYEQYF.

In DNA, the CDR3 is TGTGCCAGCAGCGGACAGTCTGACCCTCGCGGAAACACCATATATTTT. Amino acids: CASSGQSDPRGNTIYF. The chain links TRBV7-9 to TRBJ1-3, with D tentatively TRBD1 (6 bases). Trimming left V 5 bases short and J 4 bases short, with 18 bases between. Germline CDR1 is SEHNR and CDR2 is FQNEAQ (reference sequence). CDR3 length: 16 residues.

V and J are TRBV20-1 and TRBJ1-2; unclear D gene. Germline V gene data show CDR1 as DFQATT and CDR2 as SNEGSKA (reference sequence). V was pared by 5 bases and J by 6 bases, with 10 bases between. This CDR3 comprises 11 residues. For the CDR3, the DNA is TGCAGTGCTCCCCAGCCGCATGGCTACACCTTC. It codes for CSAPQPHGYTF.

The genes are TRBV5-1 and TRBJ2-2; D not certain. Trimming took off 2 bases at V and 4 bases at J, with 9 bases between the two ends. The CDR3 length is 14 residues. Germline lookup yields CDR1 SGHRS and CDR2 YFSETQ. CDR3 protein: CASSFPQTTGELFF. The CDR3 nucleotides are TGCGCCAGCAGCTTCCCCCAGACCACCGGGGAGCTGTTTTTT.

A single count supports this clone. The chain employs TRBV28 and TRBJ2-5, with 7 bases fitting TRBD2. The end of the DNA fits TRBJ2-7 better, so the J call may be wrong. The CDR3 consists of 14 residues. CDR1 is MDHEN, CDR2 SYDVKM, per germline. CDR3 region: CASRAGEGSYEQYF. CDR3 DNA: TGTGCCAGCAGGGCTGGGGAGGGCTCCTACGAGCAGTACTTC.

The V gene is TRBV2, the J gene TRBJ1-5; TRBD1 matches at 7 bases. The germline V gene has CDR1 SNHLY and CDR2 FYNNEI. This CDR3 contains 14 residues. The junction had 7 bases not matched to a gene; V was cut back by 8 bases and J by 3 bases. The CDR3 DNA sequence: TGTGCCAGCTCGTACGACAGGGCCAATCAGCCCCAGCATTTT. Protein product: CASSYDRANQPQHF. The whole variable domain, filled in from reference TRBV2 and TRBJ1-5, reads EPEVTQTPSHQVTQMGQEVILRCVPISNHLYFYWYRQILGQKVEFLVSFYNNEISEKSEIFDDQFSVERPDGSNFTLKIRSTKLEDSAMYFCASSYDRANQPQHFGDGTRLSIL.

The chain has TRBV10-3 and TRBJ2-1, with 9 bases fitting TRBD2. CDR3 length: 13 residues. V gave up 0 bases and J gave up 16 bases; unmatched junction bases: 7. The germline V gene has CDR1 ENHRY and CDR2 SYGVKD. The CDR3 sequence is CAISESNVAGEFF. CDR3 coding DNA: TGTGCCATCAGTGAGTCGAACGTAGCGGGAGAATTCTTC.

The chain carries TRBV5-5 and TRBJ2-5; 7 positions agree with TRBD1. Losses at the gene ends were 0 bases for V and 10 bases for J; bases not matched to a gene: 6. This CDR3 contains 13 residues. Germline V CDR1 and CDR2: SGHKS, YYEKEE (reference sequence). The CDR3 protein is CASSLAEDRLQYF. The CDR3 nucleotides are TGTGCCAGCAGCTTGGCGGAGGACAGGCTCCAGTACTTC.

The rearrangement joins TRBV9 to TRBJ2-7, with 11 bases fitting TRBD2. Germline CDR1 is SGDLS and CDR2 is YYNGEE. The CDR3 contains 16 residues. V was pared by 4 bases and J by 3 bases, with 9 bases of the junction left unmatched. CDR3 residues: CASSPETSGRYYEQYF. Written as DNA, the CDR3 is TGTGCCAGCAGCCCCGAAACTAGCGGGAGATACTACGAGCAGTACTTC. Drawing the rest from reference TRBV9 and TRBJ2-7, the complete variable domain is DSGVTQTPKHLITATGQRVTLRCSPRSGDLSVYWYQQSLDQGLQFLIQYYNGEERAKGNILERFSAQQFPDLHSELNLSSLELGDSALYFCASSPETSGRYYEQYFGPGTRLTVT.

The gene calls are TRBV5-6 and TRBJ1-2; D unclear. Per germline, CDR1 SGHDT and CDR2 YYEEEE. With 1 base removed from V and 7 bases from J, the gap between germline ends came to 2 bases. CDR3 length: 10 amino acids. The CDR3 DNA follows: TGTGCCAGCAGCTTGAGTGGCTACACCTTC. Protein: CASSLSGYTF.

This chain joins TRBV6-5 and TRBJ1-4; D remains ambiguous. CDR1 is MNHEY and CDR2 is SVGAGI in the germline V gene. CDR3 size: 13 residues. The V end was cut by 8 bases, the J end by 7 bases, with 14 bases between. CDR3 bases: TGTGCCAGCCGACAAGGGCCTGGTGAAAAACTGTTTTTT. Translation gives CASRQGPGEKLFF.